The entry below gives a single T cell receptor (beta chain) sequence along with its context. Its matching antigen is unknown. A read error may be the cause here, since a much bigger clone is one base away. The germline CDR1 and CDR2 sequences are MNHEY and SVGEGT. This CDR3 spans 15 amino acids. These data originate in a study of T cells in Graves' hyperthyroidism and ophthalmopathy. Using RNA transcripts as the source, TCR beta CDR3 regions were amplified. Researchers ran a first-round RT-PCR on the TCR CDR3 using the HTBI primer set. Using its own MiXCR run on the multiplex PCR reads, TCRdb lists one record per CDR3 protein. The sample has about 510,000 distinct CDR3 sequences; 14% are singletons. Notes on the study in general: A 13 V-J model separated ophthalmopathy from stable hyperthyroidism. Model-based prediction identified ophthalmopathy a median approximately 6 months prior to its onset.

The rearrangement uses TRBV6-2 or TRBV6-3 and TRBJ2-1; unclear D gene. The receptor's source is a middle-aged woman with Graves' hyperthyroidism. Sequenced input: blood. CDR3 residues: CASSYEPSSYNEQLF. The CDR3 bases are TGTGCCAGCAGTTACGAGCCGAGCTCCTACAATGAGCAGCTCTTC.